A single T cell receptor (beta chain) is shown here with its context. These data originate in a study of technical replicates of blood from several donors. The protocol was immunoSEQ multiplex PCR, while the TCRdb copy is restricted to in-frame clones and leaves out a portion. The sample lists fewer than 100,000 clones; around 97% were seen once. The germline gives CDR1 GTSNPN, CDR2 SVGIG (reference sequence). CDR3 size: 15 residues. The V segment lost 4 bases and the J segment 2 bases; nucleotides outside the gene matches: 7. The source material was T cells isolated from PBMCs. V and J are TRBV30 and TRBJ2-3; 9 bases map to TRBD1. The receptor's source is a human donor in good health. The CDR3, as DNA: TGTGCCTGGAATCTCCGGGACAGGGTCACAGATACGCAGTATTTT. Translation gives CAWNLRDRVTDTQYF.